A selection of T cell receptor beta chains follows, all from one sample in a study of T cells after yellow fever vaccination. A single record per CDR3 protein comes from TCRdb applying MiXCR to the 5' RACE reads. The sample yields about 220,000 distinct CDR3 sequences, over 6.5% seen once. The starting material was CD4+ T cells sorted from PBMCs, obtained on the day of the yellow fever booster vaccination. These receptors were collected from a man aged 25 to 40 who received the YFV17D yellow fever vaccine. CDR3s leave out the opening cysteine and the closing phenylalanine or tryptophan. The D gene is left open where the match is weak. For some rows the clone size is stated as once, few or many, or as a class when expanded; others skip it.

clone_size: few; d_call: TRBD2; v_call: TRBV18; cdr3_aa: ASARLAATGADTQY
clone_size: many; d_call: TRBD1; v_call: TRBV5-5; cdr3_aa: ASSWGTGGLEQF
clone_size: few; d_call: -; v_call: TRBV4-3; cdr3_aa: ASSQDRTHPAKNIQY
clone_size: few; d_call: -; v_call: TRBV29-1; cdr3_aa: SAVTGTVSEQY
clone_size: few; d_call: TRBD2; v_call: TRBV20-1; cdr3_aa: SASPSGSDKTQY
clone_size: -; d_call: -; v_call: TRBV5-4; cdr3_aa: ASSLVGGSTGNTIY
clone_size: -; d_call: TRBD2; v_call: TRBV9; cdr3_aa: ASSVDTSGSRNEQF
clone_size: many; d_call: -; v_call: TRBV5-1; cdr3_aa: ASSLRGLYEQY
clone_size: many; d_call: TRBD2; v_call: TRBV11-2; cdr3_aa: ASSRTSGRDNEQF
clone_size: -; d_call: -; v_call: TRBV20-1; cdr3_aa: SARDLRVSTGELF
clone_size: -; d_call: -; v_call: TRBV20-1; cdr3_aa: SIMGAQGANVLT